This entry describes one T cell receptor beta chain. Its antigen remains unidentified. This entry belongs to a study of identical twins. Regarding the study as a whole: Memory repertoires lacked the insertion deficit that abundant cord blood beta clonotypes showed.

Each CDR3 protein is one row after TCRdb ran MiXCR on the 5' RACE reads. The repertoire has under 900,000 distinct CDR3 sequences, around an eighth of them found once; the top ten carry roughly 1.6%. The same data also contributed to another study, on yellow fever vaccine responses in identical twins.

The origin of this receptor is a young woman in good health. Sequencing was performed on PBMCs.

This chain's CDR3 is CASSLGALYEQYF. The DNA of the CDR3 is TGTGCCAGCAGCTTAGGAGCCTTGTACGAGCAGTACTTC. The chain carries TRBV7-9 and TRBJ2-7; D call uncertain. The CDR3 sequence is 13 residues long. Trimming took off 1 base at V and 4 bases at J, with 8 bases between the two ends. From germline, CDR1 is SEHNR and CDR2 FQNEAQ (reference sequence). Together with reference TRBV7-9 and TRBJ2-7, the CDR3 gives the full variable domain: DTGVSQNPRHKITKRGQNVTFRCDPISEHNRLYWYRQTLGQGPEFLTYFQNEAQLEKSRLLSDRFSAERPKGSFSTLEIQRTEQGDSAMYLCASSLGALYEQYFGPGTRLTVT.